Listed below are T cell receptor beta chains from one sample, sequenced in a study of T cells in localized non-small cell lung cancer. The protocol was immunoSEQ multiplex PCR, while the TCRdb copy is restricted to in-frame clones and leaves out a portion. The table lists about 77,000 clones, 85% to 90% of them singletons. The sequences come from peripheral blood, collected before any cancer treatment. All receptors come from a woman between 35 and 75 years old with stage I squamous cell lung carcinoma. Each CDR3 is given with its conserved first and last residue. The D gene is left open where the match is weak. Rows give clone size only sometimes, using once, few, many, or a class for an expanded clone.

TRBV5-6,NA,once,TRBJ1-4,TGTGCCAGCAGTCCCGGTGCTGGGGAAAAACTGTTTTTT,CASSPGAGEKLFF
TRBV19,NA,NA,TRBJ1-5,TGTGCCAGTAGTATAGATTTCTTAGGCAGTAGCAATCAGCCCCAGCATTTT,CASSIDFLGSSNQPQHF
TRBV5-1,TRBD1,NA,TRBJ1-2,TGCGCCAGCAGCCGGACCGGGACAGGGATAGTATCGGATGGCTACACCTTC,CASSRTGTGIVSDGYTF
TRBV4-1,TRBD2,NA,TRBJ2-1,TGCGCCAGCAGTACGACTAGCGGTCGCAATGAGCAGTTCTTC,CASSTTSGRNEQFF
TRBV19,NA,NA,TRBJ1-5,TGTGCCAGTAGTATCGTGGCAAGTTATAGCAATCAGCCCCAGCATTTT,CASSIVASYSNQPQHF
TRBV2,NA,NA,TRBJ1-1,TGTGCCAGCACTCCCAGACAGGCGGAAGCTTTCTTT,CASTPRQAEAFF
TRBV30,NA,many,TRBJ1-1,TGTGCCTGGAGCCGGGACCGGAACACTGAAGCTTTCTTT,CAWSRDRNTEAFF
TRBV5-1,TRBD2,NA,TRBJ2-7,TGCGCCAGCAGCGTGGCGGGGGGGGCGAACTCCTACGAGCAGTACTTC,CASSVAGGANSYEQYF
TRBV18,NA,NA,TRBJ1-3,TGTGCCAGCTCACCACAGCATCGGACAGCGGGAAACACCATATATTTT,CASSPQHRTAGNTIYF
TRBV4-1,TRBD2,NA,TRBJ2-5,TGCGCCAGCAGCCAAGACTTCTCAGCGGGGGGTATCCAAGAGACCCAGTACTTC,CASSQDFSAGGIQETQYF
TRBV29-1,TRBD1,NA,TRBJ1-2,TGCAGCGTCGCCCGACAGGGGGCTTACTATGGCTACACCTTC,CSVARQGAYYGYTF
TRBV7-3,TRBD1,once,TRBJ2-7,TGTGCCAGCAGCGCCGGGACAGGGCGAAGGGAGCAGTACTTC,CASSAGTGRREQYF
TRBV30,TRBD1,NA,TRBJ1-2,TGTGCCTGGAGTTCGACAGGGAGCTATGGCTACACCTTC,CAWSSTGSYGYTF
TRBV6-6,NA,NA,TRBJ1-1,TGTGCCAGCAGACCCAACCGGGACCACACTGAAGCTTTCTTT,CASRPNRDHTEAFF
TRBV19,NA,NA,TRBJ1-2,TGTGCCAGTAGTCCGTCCGTTAACTATGGCTACACCTTC,CASSPSVNYGYTF
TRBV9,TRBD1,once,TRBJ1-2,TGTGCCAGCAGCGGCCAAGAGACAGGGACCTATGGCTACACCTTC,CASSGQETGTYGYTF
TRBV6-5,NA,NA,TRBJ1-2,TGTGCCAGCACCGGGTTTAATGGCTACACCTTC,CASTGFNGYTF
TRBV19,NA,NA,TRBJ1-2,TGTGCCAGTAGTAAGAAGTATGGCTACACCTTC,CASSKKYGYTF
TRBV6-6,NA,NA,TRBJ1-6,TGTGCCAGCAGTTATCTACAGTCTAATTCACCCCTCCACTTT,CASSYLQSNSPLHF
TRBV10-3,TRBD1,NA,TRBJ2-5,TGTGCCATCAGTGAGTCTGACAGGGGCCAAGAGACCCAGTACTTC,CAISESDRGQETQYF
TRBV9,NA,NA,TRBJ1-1,TGTGCCAGCAGCGTAACTCACGTGAACACTGAAGCTTTCTTT,CASSVTHVNTEAFF
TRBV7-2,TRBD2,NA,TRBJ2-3,TGTGCCAGCAGCCCACTCACTAGCGGGGGACGCACAGATACGCAGTATTTT,CASSPLTSGGRTDTQYF
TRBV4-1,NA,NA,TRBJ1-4,TGCGCCAGCAGCCCGGGGGCAACTAATGAAAAACTGTTTTTT,CASSPGATNEKLFF
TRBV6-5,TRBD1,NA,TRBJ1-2,TGTGCCAGCAGTGGGACAGGGCCCTATGGCTACACCTTC,CASSGTGPYGYTF
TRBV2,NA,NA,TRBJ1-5,TGTGCCAGCAGTCCTCAGCGTCAGCCCCAGCATTTT,CASSPQRQPQHF
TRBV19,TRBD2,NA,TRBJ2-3,TGTGCCAGTACGCTGGGTAGCGGGGGGTGGTCGGATACGCAGTATTTT,CASTLGSGGWSDTQYF
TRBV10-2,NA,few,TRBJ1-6,TGCGCCAGCAGTGAGGTGGAATCACCCCTCCACTTT,CASSEVESPLHF
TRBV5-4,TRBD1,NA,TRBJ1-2,TGTGCCAGCAGCGCGGGACAGAACTATGGCTACACCTTC,CASSAGQNYGYTF